The 2 T cell receptor beta chains presented below share a single source sample, sequenced in a study of blood T cell repertoires in COVID-19. The data were produced by immunoSEQ multiplex PCR, yet TCRdb's version contains in-frame clones alone and is incomplete. The sample records under 200,000 clones, around four fifths being singletons. Sequences were obtained from peripheral blood. These receptors were obtained from a woman in her seventies with COVID-19, enrolled during active disease.

The CDR3 sequence is CASKRGRSEAFF. The CDR3 DNA reads TGTGCCAGCAAAAGGGGCCGGAGTGAAGCTTTCTTT. This chain links TRBV2 with TRBJ1-1; TRBD1 is a possible D gene (5 bases). Between the trimmed V and J ends, which lost 7 bases and 7 bases, there was a span of 13 bases. CDR1 SNHLY and CDR2 FYNNEI come from the germline V gene. The CDR3 contains 12 residues.

The rearrangement uses TRBV4-1 and TRBJ2-2; TRBD2 is a possible D gene (5 bases). The CDR3 loop spans 17 amino acids. Germline V lookup: CDR1 MGHRA, CDR2 YSYEKL. V was shortened by 1 base and J by 3 bases, with 15 bases between the two germline ends. The CDR3 region has the DNA TGCGCCAGCAGCCAAGTCCCGCCAGCGGTGTACACCGGGGAGCTGTTTTTT. It encodes CASSQVPPAVYTGELFF.